This TCR beta chain was identified in a study of T cell responses to AZD1222 COVID-19 vaccine. About the study: The analysis combined second doses at about 4 or about 12 weeks.

Germline values: CDR1 SGHDN, CDR2 FVKESK. This CDR3 has 13 amino acids. V was shortened by 2 bases and J by 7 bases, with 11 bases between the two germline ends. Findings of the study overall: All repertoire sampling was performed exclusively after the peak T cell response. Unmutated variant regions are reportedly targeted by nearly half of spike-specific TCRs.

On this clone: Its antigen is currently unknown.

Method: immunoSEQ multiplex PCR; TCRdb's copy keeps in-frame clones and lacks some. The sample yields 99,000 or so clones, roughly 93% seen once. The chain couples TRBV14 to TRBJ1-2; the D gene is possibly TRBD1 (6 bases). The sequence came from an adult in good health. The sample consisted of peripheral blood, taken on day 0 of AZD1222 vaccination. The chain's CDR3 is CASSQLMGAGYTF. As DNA, the CDR3 is TGTGCCAGCAGCCAACTTATGGGGGCTGGCTACACCTTC.